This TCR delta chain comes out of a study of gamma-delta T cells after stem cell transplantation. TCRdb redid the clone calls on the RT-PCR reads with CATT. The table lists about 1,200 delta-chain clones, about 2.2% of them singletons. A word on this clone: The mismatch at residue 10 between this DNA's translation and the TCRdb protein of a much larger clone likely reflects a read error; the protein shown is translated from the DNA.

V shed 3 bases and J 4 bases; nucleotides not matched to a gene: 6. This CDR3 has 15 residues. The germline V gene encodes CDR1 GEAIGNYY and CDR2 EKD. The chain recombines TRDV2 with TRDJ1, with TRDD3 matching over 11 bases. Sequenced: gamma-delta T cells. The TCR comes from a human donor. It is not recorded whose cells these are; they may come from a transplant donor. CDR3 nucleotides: TGTGCCTGTGACGCCTTACTGGGGGATATCGATAAACTCATCTTT. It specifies CACDALLGDIDKLIF.